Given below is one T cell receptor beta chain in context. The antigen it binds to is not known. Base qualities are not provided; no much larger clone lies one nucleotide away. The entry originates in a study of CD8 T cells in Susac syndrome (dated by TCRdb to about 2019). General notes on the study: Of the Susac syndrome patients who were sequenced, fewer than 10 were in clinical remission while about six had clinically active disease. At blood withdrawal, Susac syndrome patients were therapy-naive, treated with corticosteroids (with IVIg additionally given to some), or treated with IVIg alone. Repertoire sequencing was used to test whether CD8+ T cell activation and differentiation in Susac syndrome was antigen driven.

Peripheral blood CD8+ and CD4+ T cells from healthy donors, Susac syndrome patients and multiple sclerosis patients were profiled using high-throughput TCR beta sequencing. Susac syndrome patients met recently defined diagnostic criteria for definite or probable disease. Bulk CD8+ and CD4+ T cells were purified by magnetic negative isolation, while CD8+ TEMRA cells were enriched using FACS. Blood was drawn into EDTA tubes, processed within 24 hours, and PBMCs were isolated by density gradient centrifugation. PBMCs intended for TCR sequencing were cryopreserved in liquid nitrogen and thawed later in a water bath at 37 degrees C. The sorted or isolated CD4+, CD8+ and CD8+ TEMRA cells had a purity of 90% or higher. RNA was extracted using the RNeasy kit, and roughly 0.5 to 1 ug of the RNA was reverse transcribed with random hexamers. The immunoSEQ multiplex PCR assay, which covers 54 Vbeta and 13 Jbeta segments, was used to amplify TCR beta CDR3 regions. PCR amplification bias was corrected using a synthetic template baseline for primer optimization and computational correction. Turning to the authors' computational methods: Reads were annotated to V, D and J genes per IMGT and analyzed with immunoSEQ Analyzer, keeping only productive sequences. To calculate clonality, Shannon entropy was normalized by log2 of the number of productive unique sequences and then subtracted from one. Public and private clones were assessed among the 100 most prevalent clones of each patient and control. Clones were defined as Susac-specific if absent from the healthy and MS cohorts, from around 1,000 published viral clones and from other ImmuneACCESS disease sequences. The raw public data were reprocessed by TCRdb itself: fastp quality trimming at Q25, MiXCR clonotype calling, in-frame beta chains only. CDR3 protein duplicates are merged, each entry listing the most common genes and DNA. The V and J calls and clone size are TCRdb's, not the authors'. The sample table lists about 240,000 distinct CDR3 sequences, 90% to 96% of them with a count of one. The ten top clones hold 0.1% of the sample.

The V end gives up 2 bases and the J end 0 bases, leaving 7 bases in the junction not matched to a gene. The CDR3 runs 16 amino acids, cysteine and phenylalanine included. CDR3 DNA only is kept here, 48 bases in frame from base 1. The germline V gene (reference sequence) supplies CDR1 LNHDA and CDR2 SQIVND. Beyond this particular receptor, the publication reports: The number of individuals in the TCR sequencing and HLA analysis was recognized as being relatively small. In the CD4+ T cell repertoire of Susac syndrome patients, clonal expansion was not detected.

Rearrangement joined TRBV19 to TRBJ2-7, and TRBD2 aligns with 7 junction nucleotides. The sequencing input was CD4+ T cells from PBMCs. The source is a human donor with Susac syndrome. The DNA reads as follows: TGTGCCAGTAGTATACGGGGCGGGGGTAGCTCCTACGAGCAGTACTTC. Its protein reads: CASSIRGGGSSYEQYF.